One sample yielded the 17 T cell receptor beta chains listed below, sequenced in a study of blood T cell repertoires in COVID-19. Method: immunoSEQ multiplex PCR; TCRdb's copy keeps in-frame clones and lacks some. This repertoire shows 250,000 or so clones, 84% found once; its top ten account for roughly 1.4%. The sequenced material came from peripheral blood. These receptors were collected from a woman between 35 and 50 years old who had recovered from COVID-19.

The chain links TRBV7-3 to TRBJ2-1; 7 nucleotides match TRBD1. Germline V gives CDR1 SGHTA, CDR2 FQGTGA. CDR3 size: 15 residues. Unmatched junction bases numbered 9, after V lost 6 bases and J lost 4 bases. The CDR3 nucleotides read TGTGCCAGCAGTTACGACAGGGTTTCGTACAATGAGCAGTTCTTC. Protein sequence: CASSYDRVSYNEQFF. Looking up the rest from reference TRBV7-3 and TRBJ2-1 gives the full variable domain: GAGVSQTPSNKVTEKGKYVELRCDPISGHTALYWYRQSLGQGPEFLIYFQGTGAADDSGLPNDRFFAVRPEGSVSTLKIQRTERGDSAVYLCASSYDRVSYNEQFFGPGTRLTVL.

This clone occurred a few times. The CDR3 spells CAWSRGTSSYNEQFF. The CDR3 DNA sequence: TGTGCCTGGAGTCGGGGGACCAGCTCCTACAATGAGCAGTTCTTC. The rearrangement uses TRBV30 and TRBJ2-1; D possibly corresponds to TRBD2 (6 bases). Germline CDR1 and CDR2: GTSNPN and SVGIG (reference sequence). CDR3 length: 15 residues. Trimming removed 2 bases from V and 0 bases from J, with 11 bases in between.

The chain employs TRBV5-8 and TRBJ2-3; the D gene is possibly TRBD2 (5 bases). V was cut by 2 bases and J by 5 bases, with 9 bases left in between. Per the germline V gene, CDR1 is SGHTS and CDR2 is YDEGEE. The CDR3 is 13 residues long. In nucleotides, the CDR3 is TGTGCCAGCAGCTTTCTAGAGGGAGATACGCAGTATTTT. It specifies CASSFLEGDTQYF.

The chain recombines TRBV18 with TRBJ1-6; 7 positions agree with TRBD1. Looked up from germline, CDR1 is KGHSH and CDR2 is LQKENI. The CDR3 length is 14 residues. The V gene end was trimmed by 3 bases and the J gene end by 8 bases; junction bases not matched to a gene: 4. The CDR3 here is CASSPTGEDSPLHF. CDR3 DNA sequence: TGTGCCAGCTCACCCACAGGGGAGGATTCACCCCTCCACTTT.

This chain connects TRBV4-2 to TRBJ2-1, with 9 bases matching TRBD2. From germline, CDR1 is LGHNA and CDR2 YNFKEQ. The CDR3 has 15 residues. With 4 bases clipped from V and 9 bases from J, the junction kept 10 bases outside the gene matches. CDR3 DNA sequence: TGTGCCAGCAGCCCTAGGAGCGGGGGGAACGGTGAGCAGTTCTTC. Its translation: CASSPRSGGNGEQFF.

V is TRBV19 and J is TRBJ1-6; D gene uncertain. CDR3 size: 13 residues. Germline loops: CDR1 LNHDA, CDR2 SQIVND (reference sequence). V shed 3 bases and J shed 4 bases, with 4 bases lying between them. The CDR3 nucleotides are TGTGCCAGTAGTATTCTGTATAATTCACCCCTCCACTTT. This sequence encodes CASSILYNSPLHF.

V and J are TRBV5-1 and TRBJ2-1, with D perhaps TRBD1 (6 bases). Trimming removed 4 bases at V and 3 bases at J, with 17 bases between. Germline CDR1 is SGHRS and CDR2 is YFSETQ. This CDR3 spans 16 amino acids. The CDR3 DNA is TGCGCCAGCAGCGTATCTCAGGGGCTCGGCTACAATGAGCAGTTCTTC. Protein: CASSVSQGLGYNEQFF.

This clone showed up just once. The V call is TRBV2, the J call TRBJ1-4, with 7 bases lining up with TRBD1. CDR1 is SNHLY and CDR2 is FYNNEI in the germline V gene. The CDR3 spans 15 residues. V lost 5 bases to trimming and J lost 3 bases; unmatched junction nucleotides: 6. The CDR3 nucleotides are TGTGCCAGCAGTTCGTCGACAGGGTCTAATGAAAAACTGTTTTTT. It translates to CASSSSTGSNEKLFF. The full variable domain, in which reference TRBV2 and TRBJ1-4 provide the parts outside the CDR3, is EPEVTQTPSHQVTQMGQEVILRCVPISNHLYFYWYRQILGQKVEFLVSFYNNEISEKSEIFDDQFSVERPDGSNFTLKIRSTKLEDSAMYFCASSSSTGSNEKLFFGSGTQLSVL.

V is TRBV5-5 and J is TRBJ1-2; TRBD1 matches 7 bases. The V gene end was trimmed by 4 bases and the J gene end by 4 bases; junction bases not matched to a gene: 10. Germline loops: CDR1 SGHKS, CDR2 YYEKEE (reference sequence). This CDR3 is 15 amino acids long. The CDR3 loop reads CASSPRDRAFYGYTF. In DNA form, the CDR3 reads TGTGCCAGCAGCCCAAGGGACAGAGCTTTCTATGGCTACACCTTC.

The J gene is TRBJ1-3, the V gene TRBV3-1 (or the pseudogene TRBV3-2); 9 nucleotides align to TRBD1. The J segment lost 1 base and the V segment lost 4 bases, leaving 2 bases of the junction unmatched. The CDR3 consists of 15 residues. Germline loops: CDR1 LGHDT, CDR2 YNNKEL (reference sequence). The DNA for the CDR3 is TGTGCCAGCAGCCCGACAGGGGGTTCTGGAAACACCATATATTTT. Protein product: CASSPTGGSGNTIYF.

This clone has only a few counts. V is TRBV5-1 and J is TRBJ1-1; D remains unclear. The CDR3 is 13 residues long. Trimming removed 2 bases at V and 4 bases at J, with 9 bases between. CDR1 SGHRS and CDR2 YFSETQ come from the germline V gene. For the CDR3, the DNA is TGCGCCAGCAGCTTCGACATAGTCACTGAAGCTTTCTTT. Translated: CASSFDIVTEAFF.

The chain combines TRBV5-1 with TRBJ1-6; D remains ambiguous. Germline loops: CDR1 SGHRS, CDR2 YFSETQ. Trimming removed 0 bases at V and 6 bases at J, with 10 bases between. The CDR3 has 15 amino acids. The CDR3 DNA sequence: TGCGCCAGCAGCTTGGAAACAGTGCCTAATTCACCCCTCCACTTT. Amino acid sequence: CASSLETVPNSPLHF.

The gene calls are TRBV14 and TRBJ2-7; TRBD1 matches at 9 bases. From germline, CDR1 is SGHDN and CDR2 FVKESK. This CDR3 comprises 18 residues. V shed 9 bases and J 1 base; nucleotides not matched to a gene: 19. CDR3: CARPNFIKGGQGSYEQYF. Written as DNA, the CDR3 is TGTGCCAGGCCTAACTTTATTAAAGGGGGACAGGGATCCTACGAGCAGTACTTC.

The gene calls are TRBV5-4 and TRBJ2-1; D not resolved. The CDR3 length is 12 residues. Trimming cost V 5 bases and J 8 bases, with 11 bases left between them. Germline CDR1 reads SGHNT; CDR2 reads YYREEE (reference sequence). The CDR3 here is CASRAGSDEQFF. CDR3 in DNA: TGTGCCAGCAGAGCAGGAAGTGATGAGCAGTTCTTC.

This clone was counted once. CDR3 bases: TGTGCCAGCAGCTCGACCGGGACAGGGAGGAGTAGGGGCACCGGGGAGCTGTTTTTT. Its protein product is CASSSTGTGRSRGTGELFF. The chain employs TRBV5-5 and TRBJ2-2; 9 bases line up with TRBD1. The germline V gene has CDR1 SGHKS and CDR2 YYEKEE (reference sequence). With 3 bases clipped from V and 4 bases from J, the junction kept 16 bases outside the gene matches. This CDR3 is built from 19 residues.

V usage is TRBV28 and J usage is TRBJ2-7, with 12 bases aligning to TRBD2. This CDR3 contains 15 residues. Germline V CDR1 and CDR2: MDHEN, SYDVKM. With V trimmed by 6 bases and J by 4 bases, 7 bases remained unmatched. The CDR3 DNA reads as TGTGCCAGCAGCTTACGGACTAGCGGGACTTACGAGCAGTACTTC. It yields the protein CASSLRTSGTYEQYF.

The chain is built from TRBV28 and TRBJ1-6; TRBD1 matches 8 bases. The V gene end was trimmed by 5 bases and the J gene end by 8 bases; junction bases not matched to a gene: 5. The CDR3 loop spans 14 amino acids. Germline assignment: CDR1 MDHEN and CDR2 SYDVKM. This CDR3 reads CASSPTGVDSPLHF. As DNA, the CDR3 is TGTGCCAGCAGTCCGACAGGGGTTGATTCACCCCTCCACTTT.